This T cell receptor beta chain emerged from a study of beta chain features in type 1 diabetes. Study-level findings and limits: Sampled from patients, naive, central memory and Treg TCRB repertoires appeared more similar than those sampled from healthy donors.

For this clone: Antigen specificity is unknown.

Expressed TCRB transcripts got sequenced, as all isolated RNA was reverse transcribed. Data came from immunoSEQ multiplex PCR; TCRdb stores just in-frame clones and leaves some out. The data show about 360,000 clones, with roughly 12% seen just once and approximately 0.015% held by the top ten. This CDR3 is built from 15 residues. The ends lost 5 bases at V and 1 base at J; junction bases unmatched: 5. Germline-derived CDR1 and CDR2 are SGHVS and FNYEAQ. This TCR was recovered from a man aged 18 to 29 in good health. The V call is TRBV7-6, the J call TRBJ1-3, with 7 bases fitting TRBD1. The sequencing input was naive CD4+ T cells from blood. CDR3 sequence reads: CASSLGQSSGNTIYF. CDR3 nucleotides: TGTGCCAGCAGCCTGGGACAGAGTTCTGGAAACACCATATATTTT.